The clone carrying this TCR beta chain was detected ten times or more. The data derive from a study of T cells after posttransplantation cyclophosphamide. Using immunoSEQ multiplex PCR, the repertoire was profiled, and TCRdb retains in-frame clones only, with some absent. The repertoire has 40,000 to 60,000 clones, none seen only once; the ten largest take roughly 2%. Germline CDR1 reads SGHDN; CDR2 reads FVKESK. V was trimmed by 3 bases and J by 5 bases, leaving 11 bases between them. This CDR3 is built from 13 residues. The source is a man aged 35 to 55 in good health, CMV-negative, and a related stem cell transplant donor. Sequenced input: PBMCs. This chain joins TRBV14 and TRBJ2-7; D is perhaps TRBD1 (5 bases). CDR3 residues: CASSQFRVNEQYF. The CDR3 DNA sequence: TGTGCCAGCAGCCAGTTCAGGGTTAACGAGCAGTACTTC.